Presented here are 9 T cell receptor beta chains from one specimen sequenced in a study of cytomegalovirus exposure and HLA in healthy donors. PCR involved 60 Vbeta and 13 Jbeta primers. TCRdb keeps only in-frame clones here, not all; method: immunoSEQ multiplex PCR. This sample's clone table lists 150,000 to 200,000 clones. The sample consisted of PBMCs. The receptors were sampled from a man younger than 45 in good health and CMV-seronegative.

The genes are TRBV28 and TRBJ2-7, with D uncertain. CDR3 length equals 12 residues. Germline lookup yields CDR1 MDHEN and CDR2 SYDVKM. The V end was cut by 7 bases, the J end by 9 bases, with 16 bases between. This chain's CDR3 is CASTQSPRGQYF. Written as DNA, the CDR3 is TGTGCCAGCACCCAGAGCCCCCGCGGGCAGTACTTC.

V gene TRBV11-3 combines with J gene TRBJ1-1; D perhaps matches TRBD1 (5 bases). The V gene lost 1 base and the J gene lost 1 base, with 10 bases spanning the gap. This CDR3 has 15 amino acids. Germline V gene lookup returns CDR1 SGHNT and CDR2 YENEEA. The CDR3 region is CASSLGRGTNTEAFF. The CDR3, as DNA: TGTGCCAGCAGCTTAGGTCGGGGGACGAACACTGAAGCTTTCTTT.

Worth noting for this clone: It is unclear where the CDR3 begins or ends on the DNA, so no DNA is shown, and the CDR3 is as TCRdb lists it. This rearrangement joins TRBV5-1 to TRBJ2-2; TRBD1, as called in the table, went unchecked against the DNA. The CDR3 region is 15 residues in length, termini included. Germline V gene data show CDR1 as SGHRS and CDR2 as YFSETQ. The CDR3 protein is CASILDRGNTGELFF.

The CDR3 loop is CASSDQSAGGPGANEQFF. In nucleotides, the CDR3 is TGTGCCAGCAGTGACCAGAGCGCGGGAGGGCCGGGAGCGAATGAGCAGTTCTTC. The genes are TRBV6-1 and TRBJ2-1; TRBD2 agrees at 9 bases. Germline V gene lookup returns CDR1 MNHNS and CDR2 SASEGT. CDR3 size: 18 residues. With 3 bases clipped from V and 7 bases from J, the junction kept 16 bases outside the gene matches.

This rearrangement joins TRBV27 to TRBJ2-1; D is uncertain. The CDR3 has 15 residues. Germline values: CDR1 MNHEY, CDR2 SMNVEV (reference sequence). The germline V and J ends were trimmed by 0 bases and 2 bases, with 8 bases remaining between them. DNA for the CDR3: TGTGCCAGCAGTTTATCGGGTGGAGCCTACAATGAGCAGTTCTTC. Its translation is CASSLSGGAYNEQFF.

V usage is TRBV7-3 and J usage is TRBJ2-5; TRBD1 agrees at 9 bases. CDR1 SGHTA and CDR2 FQGTGA come from the germline V gene. V lost 4 bases, J lost 4 bases, and 4 bases stayed unmatched. CDR3 size: 14 residues. CDR3 residues: CASSSDRGGETQYF. Written as DNA, the CDR3 is TGTGCCAGCAGCTCGGACAGGGGAGGAGAGACCCAGTACTTC.

The chain carries TRBV5-8 and TRBJ2-3, with TRBD2 identical over 13 bases. The length of the CDR3 is 17 residues. The V gene's germline CDR1 is SGHTS and CDR2 YDEGEE. V shed 4 bases and J 2 bases; nucleotides not matched to a gene: 7. For the CDR3, the DNA is TGTGCCAGCAGCCCCGGACTAGCGGGAGCGAACACAGATACGCAGTATTTT. Amino acids: CASSPGLAGANTDTQYF.

This chain uses TRBV7-9 with TRBJ1-2; TRBD1 matches at 10 bases. CDR1 and CDR2 (germline): SEHNR, FQNEAQ (reference sequence). The CDR3 totals 13 residues. Trimming at V came to 4 bases and at J to 8 bases, leaving 4 bases not matched to a gene. The CDR3 spells CASSSGTGEGYTF. The CDR3 DNA follows: TGTGCCAGCAGCTCCGGGACAGGGGAGGGCTACACCTTC. The complete variable domain, with remaining parts taken from reference TRBV7-9 and TRBJ1-2, reads DTGVSQNPRHKITKRGQNVTFRCDPISEHNRLYWYRQTLGQGPEFLTYFQNEAQLEKSRLLSDRFSAERPKGSFSTLEIQRTEQGDSAMYLCASSSGTGEGYTFGSGTRLTVV.

CDR3 loop: CSVESTGGLIRKNIQYF. The CDR3 DNA reads as TGCAGCGTTGAATCGACAGGGGGTTTGATTAGGAAAAACATTCAGTACTTC. This chain uses TRBV29-1 with TRBJ2-4; TRBD1 agrees at 9 bases. The trim removed 2 bases at V and 4 bases at J, leaving 12 bases unmatched. This CDR3 spans 17 amino acids. Germline V gives CDR1 SQVTM, CDR2 ANQGSEA.